The T cell receptor (beta chain) under discussion was sequenced for a study of blood T cells in healthy people across ages. About this clonotype itself: Its antigen remains unidentified. Germline and junction disagree at one end, which may indicate a read error.

Through a sample-barcoded 5' primer and a J-beta primer mix, a second PCR was run for about 6 to 11 cycles. TCRdb re-called the 5' RACE reads through MiXCR, storing one row per CDR3 protein. In the table there are about 1.1 million distinct CDR3 sequences, around two fifths of which are singletons. Ranging in age from roughly 6 to 100, the donors were healthy Caucasian individuals from Russia. Study-wide findings and caveats: Naive CD4+ cells and diversity were both higher in long-lived donors than in aged donors. Any changes in expanded clonotypes were possibly confounded, as donor CMV status remained unknown. Strong correlation existed between TCR beta diversity and naive T cell percentage.

The sample consisted of blood. This sequence was found in a man aged 18 to 29 in good health.

In nucleotides, the CDR3 is TGCGCCAGTAGCCAAGATCCCATGGGGACAGGGGGTCCCTCGAATGAAAAACTGTTTTTT. This codes for CASSQDPMGTGGPSNEKLFF. V usage is TRBV4-3 and J usage is TRBJ1-4; 11 bases map to TRBD1. This CDR3 spans 20 amino acids. CDR1 and CDR2 from the germline V gene are LGHNA and YSLEER.